Reported below is one TCR beta chain. What it recognizes is unknown. The data originate from a study of cytomegalovirus exposure and HLA in healthy donors. Primers included in the PCR were 60 Vbeta and 13 Jbeta primers. Data came from immunoSEQ multiplex PCR; TCRdb stores just in-frame clones and leaves some out. Here the sample table reports some 84,000 clones. The CDR3 has 17 residues. CDR1 and CDR2 from the germline V gene are LNHDA and SQIVND (reference sequence). Trimming pared 6 bases from V and 0 bases from J, leaving 21 bases between. Whole-study findings and limits: Earlier analysis found most TCR beta V segments productive about 87% or about 30% of the time. A later analysis by the authors found several of the most significant clusters apparently linked to common viral pathogens. Some V segments could not be told apart, so they were left out, TRBV6-2 and TRBV6-3 among them.

Sequenced input: PBMCs. The V and J genes are TRBV19 and TRBJ2-7; possible D gene TRBD2, 7 bases. The source of this sequence is a man aged 50 to 60 in good health and CMV-seronegative. The CDR3 spells CASRPMMGGRSSYEQYF. Written as DNA, the CDR3 is TGTGCCAGTAGGCCGATGATGGGGGGGCGTAGCTCCTACGAGCAGTACTTC.